Below, one TCR beta chain is given with its context. Its antigen is unidentified. Likely a read error: the CDR3 ends without its conserved phenylalanine or tryptophan. It is unclear where the CDR3 begins or ends on the DNA, so no DNA is shown, and the CDR3 is as TCRdb lists it. The sample originates from a study of shared clonotypes between healthy human individuals. Notes on the study in general: Rarefaction revealed incomplete sorted-subset sequencing despite large depth.

The germline gives CDR1 SQVTM, CDR2 ANQGSEA. Counting both end residues, the CDR3 totals 10 amino acids. The study separated CD4+ cells into CD45RA+ naive and CD45RA-negative memory subsets. Assay runs were performed at deep level. Each cell subset's genomic DNA was divided evenly among several immunoSEQ plates. Sequenced by immunoSEQ multiplex PCR; TCRdb stores in-frame clones only, minus some. This sample carries about a million clones, approximately 68% of them seen once, and the ten largest clones take over 1.3%. The sequence derives from a man younger than 35 in good health. The chain recombines TRBV29-1 with TRBJ1-2. The specimen was memory CD4+ T cells sorted from blood. Sample subset: CD45RA-negative fraction. This CDR3 reads CSVGSPPAIL.